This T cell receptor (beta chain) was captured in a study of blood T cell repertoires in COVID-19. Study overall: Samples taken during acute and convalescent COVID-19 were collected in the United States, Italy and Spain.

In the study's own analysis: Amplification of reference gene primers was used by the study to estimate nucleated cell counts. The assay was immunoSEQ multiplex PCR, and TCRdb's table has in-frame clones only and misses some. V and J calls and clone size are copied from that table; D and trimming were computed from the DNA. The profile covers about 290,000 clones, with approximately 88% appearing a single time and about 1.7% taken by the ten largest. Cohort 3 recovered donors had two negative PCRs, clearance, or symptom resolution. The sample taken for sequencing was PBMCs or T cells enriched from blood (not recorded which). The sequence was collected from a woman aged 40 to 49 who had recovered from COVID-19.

The CDR3 sequence is CASSSGMNEKLFF. Here the CDR3 DNA reads TGTGCCAGCAGTTCAGGGATGAATGAAAAACTGTTTTTT. The rearrangement joins TRBV2 to TRBJ1-4, with D possibly TRBD1 on 5 matching bases. Germline V gene lookup returns CDR1 SNHLY and CDR2 FYNNEI. V was cut by 5 bases and J by 5 bases, with 9 bases left in between. This CDR3 spans 13 amino acids.